These 24 T cell receptor beta chains came from one sample sequenced in a study of blood T cells in healthy people across ages. Then a second PCR, running about 6 to 12 cycles, was carried out with a sample-barcoded 5' primer and a J-beta primer mix. TCRdb fed the 5' RACE reads into MiXCR, producing one record per CDR3 protein. This sample has about 940,000 distinct CDR3 sequences, with around 48% found just once. Sequencing was performed on blood. These receptors all come from a man in his thirties or forties in good health.

The chain uses TRBV20-1 and TRBJ1-2, with 8 bases aligning to TRBD1. The CDR3 sequence is 13 residues long. Germline V lookup: CDR1 DFQATT, CDR2 SNEGSKA (reference sequence). Trimming took 7 bases from V and 7 from J; bases not matched to a gene: 11. CDR3 sequence: CSVTVQGASGYTF. The CDR3 region has the DNA TGCAGTGTGACAGTTCAGGGGGCTAGTGGCTACACCTTC.

This clonotype was observed a handful of times. The V and J genes are TRBV7-6 and TRBJ2-7; D unclear. Germline loops: CDR1 SGHVS, CDR2 FNYEAQ. The CDR3 extends over 13 amino acids. Trimming left V 1 base short and J 8 bases short, with 12 bases between. For the CDR3, the DNA is TGTGCCAGCAGCTTAGGGACGAGTCGCCAGCAGTACTTC. It is translated as CASSLGTSRQQYF.

The chain joins TRBV6-5 to TRBJ2-5; either TRBD1 or TRBD2 may supply D (5 bases each). Trimming cost V 5 bases and J 11 bases, with 21 bases left between them. Germline V lookup: CDR1 MNHEY, CDR2 SVGAGI. The CDR3 is made up of 14 amino acids. CDR3 in DNA: TGTGCCAGCAGTCCAACGGGGCCGGCCAATGAGCAGTACTTC. It is translated as CASSPTGPANEQYF.

This chain uses TRBV2 with TRBJ1-5, with D uncertain. V lost 1 base and J lost 3, with 10 bases in between. Per the germline V gene, CDR1 is SNHLY and CDR2 is FYNNEI. CDR3 length: 15 amino acids. The CDR3 region is CASSEEQFSNQPQHF. Written as DNA, the CDR3 is TGTGCCAGCAGTGAAGAGCAGTTTTCCAATCAGCCCCAGCATTTT.

The chain uses TRBV9 and TRBJ2-5, with D tentatively TRBD1 or TRBD2 (5 bases each). Germline V gene lookup returns CDR1 SGDLS and CDR2 YYNGEE. Trimming took off 0 bases at V and 1 base at J, with 10 bases between the two ends. The CDR3 is made up of 15 amino acids. The CDR3 region is CASSVGGLGQETQYF. The CDR3 DNA sequence: TGTGCCAGCAGCGTAGGGGGGTTGGGCCAAGAGACCCAGTACTTC.

This clonotype appeared a single time. The CDR3 loop reads CSAWEEKLFF. The CDR3 DNA follows: TGCAGTGCCTGGGAAGAAAAACTGTTTTTT. J is TRBJ1-4 and V is TRBV20-1; D is ambiguous. Germline-derived CDR1 and CDR2 are DFQATT and SNEGSKA (reference sequence). Trimming removed 6 bases at V and 8 bases at J, with 7 bases between. The CDR3 is made up of 10 amino acids.

In DNA form, the CDR3 reads TGTGCCAGCAGCTCCCTAGCGGGGGGCGGGAATGAGCAGTACTTC. As protein: CASSSLAGGGNEQYF. This chain joins TRBV7-3 and TRBJ2-7; 11 bases align to TRBD2. The germline CDR1 and CDR2 sequences are SGHTA and FQGTGA. Trimming at V came to 4 bases and at J to 7 bases, leaving 9 bases not matched to a gene. CDR3 length: 15 residues.

The table lists this clonotype with a few counts. This chain uses TRBV5-1 with TRBJ1-2, with D tentatively TRBD1 (6 bases). The CDR3 has 15 residues. Germline CDR1 and CDR2: SGHRS and YFSETQ. V was shortened by 4 bases and J by 2 bases, with 15 bases between the two germline ends. The CDR3 sequence is CASSNTDSQNYGYTF. The CDR3 bases are TGCGCCAGCAGCAATACGGACAGTCAAAACTATGGCTACACCTTC. Filled out from reference TRBV5-1 and TRBJ1-2, the complete variable domain reads KAGVTQTPRYLIKTRGQQVTLSCSPISGHRSVSWYQQTPGQGLQFLFEYFSETQRNKGNFPGRFSGRQFSNSRSEMNVSTLELGDSALYLCASSNTDSQNYGYTFGSGTRLTVV.

The chain carries TRBV27 and TRBJ2-7; D ambiguous. The germline V and J ends were trimmed by 0 bases and 5 bases, with 11 bases remaining between them. CDR1 and CDR2 from the germline V gene are MNHEY and SMNVEV (reference sequence). The CDR3 spans 14 residues. The CDR3 sequence is CASSLSVSQDEQYF. CDR3 nucleotide sequence: TGTGCCAGCAGTTTATCTGTCAGCCAGGACGAGCAGTACTTC.

This clonotype was observed a handful of times. V usage is TRBV3-1 and J usage is TRBJ2-3; no firm D call. CDR1 and CDR2 from the germline V gene are LGHDT and YNNKEL (reference sequence). Trimming cost V 0 bases and J 3 bases, with 13 bases left between them. This CDR3 spans 16 amino acids. In nucleotides, the CDR3 is TGTGCCAGCAGCCAAGATAGTCCAGGTAAAACAGATACGCAGTATTTT. It encodes CASSQDSPGKTDTQYF.

This clonotype has more than one count but fewer than ten. CDR3 in amino acids: CATSRGGGGGDTQYF. The DNA for the CDR3 is TGTGCCACCAGCAGAGGTGGAGGGGGCGGAGATACGCAGTATTTT. The chain uses TRBV15 and TRBJ2-3; D may be TRBD1 (7 bases). Germline V gene sequence: CDR1 LNHNV, CDR2 YYDKDF (reference sequence). V lost 1 base, J lost 5 bases, and 13 bases lay in between. This CDR3 spans 15 amino acids.

The chain recombines TRBV20-1 with TRBJ2-3; D perhaps matches TRBD1 (6 bases). Germline V gene sequence: CDR1 DFQATT, CDR2 SNEGSKA (reference sequence). Trimming removed 7 bases from V and 6 bases from J, with 20 bases in between. The CDR3 has 14 residues. The CDR3 DNA sequence: TGCAGTGTATCCTGGGTACGGGACACCGATACGCAGTATTTT. Translation: CSVSWVRDTDTQYF.

This clonotype was picked up one time. The chain employs TRBV2 and TRBJ2-3, with D hard to call. The CDR3 loop spans 15 amino acids. V lost 4 bases and J 1 base, leaving 12 bases between the germline ends. Germline CDR1 reads SNHLY; CDR2 reads FYNNEI. The CDR3 loop reads CASSGGSWRTDTQYF. The DNA of the CDR3 is TGTGCCAGCAGTGGGGGTAGCTGGCGCACAGATACGCAGTATTTT.

DNA for the CDR3: TGCGCCAGCAGCCAAGGTGCGGGGGCGAATAGAGAGACCCAGTACTTC. This translates into CASSQGAGANRETQYF. V is TRBV4-1 and J is TRBJ2-5, with D possibly TRBD2 on 7 matching bases. Trimming removed 1 base from V and 4 bases from J, with 16 bases in between. This CDR3 has 16 amino acids. CDR1 is MGHRA, CDR2 YSYEKL, per germline.

V is TRBV29-1 and J is TRBJ1-2; D call uncertain. Trimming removed 4 bases at V and 1 base at J, with 7 bases between. The CDR3 totals 12 residues. Germline V gene data show CDR1 as SQVTM and CDR2 as ANQGSEA. CDR3: CSVVSSNYGYTF. Here the CDR3 DNA reads TGCAGCGTTGTGAGCAGTAACTATGGCTACACCTTC.

The rearrangement uses TRBV6-1 and TRBJ2-4, with D perhaps matching TRBD1 (5 bases). The J call may be faulty, since TRBJ2-5 better matches the DNA end. The V gene's germline CDR1 is MNHNS and CDR2 SASEGT. This CDR3 is 14 amino acids long. The CDR3 nucleotides read TGTGCCAGCAGTAGAACAGGCCCCAGGGAGACCCAGTACTTC. Its protein product is CASSRTGPRETQYF.

This clonotype was seen ten or more times. The CDR3 is CASSSLRSEQYF. CDR3 coding DNA: TGTGCCAGCAGCTCTCTAAGGAGCGAGCAGTACTTC. V is TRBV7-2 and J is TRBJ2-7; D ambiguous. The CDR3 has 12 amino acids. Germline CDR1 and CDR2: SGHTA and FQGNSA. V shed 4 bases and J shed 6 bases, with 10 bases lying between them.

In this sample, this clonotype turned up once. The J gene is TRBJ1-3, the V gene TRBV20-1; D gene ambiguous. This CDR3 is built from 13 residues. Trimming stripped 4 bases from V and 4 bases from J, with 11 bases between. The germline V gene encodes CDR1 DFQATT and CDR2 SNEGSKA (reference sequence). CDR3 in amino acids: CSANKESGNTIYF. As DNA, the CDR3 is TGCAGTGCTAACAAGGAGTCCGGAAACACCATATATTTT.

This sequence joins TRBV12-3 or TRBV12-4 and TRBJ2-1, with a tentative D call TRBD1 (6 bases). This CDR3 is 15 amino acids long. V shed 7 bases and J shed 5 bases, with 18 bases lying between them. This chain's CDR3 is CASITGSRDNNEQFF. DNA for the CDR3: TGTGCCAGCATCACTGGTAGCAGGGACAACAATGAGCAGTTCTTC.

The CDR3 reads CASSFLQGKVHGYTF. CDR3 coding DNA: TGTGCCAGCAGTTTCCTCCAGGGGAAGGTACACGGCTACACCTTC. The rearrangement joins TRBV6-6 to TRBJ1-2, with D perhaps matching TRBD1 (6 bases). The CDR3 extends over 15 amino acids. V dropped 4 bases and J dropped 8 bases, with 20 bases sitting between them. Germline CDR1 MNHNY, CDR2 SVGAGI (reference sequence).

V gene TRBV30 combines with J gene TRBJ2-3, with D possibly matching TRBD2 (5 bases). CDR3 size: 14 residues. Germline loops: CDR1 GTSNPN, CDR2 SVGIG (reference sequence). V lost 0 bases and J 10 bases, leaving 17 bases between the germline ends. The CDR3 sequence: CAWSVSAGEGSQYF. CDR3 coding DNA: TGTGCCTGGAGTGTATCGGCCGGAGAGGGATCGCAGTATTTT. Together with reference TRBV30 and TRBJ2-3, the CDR3 gives the full variable domain: SQTIHQWPATLVQPVGSPLSLECTVEGTSNPNLYWYRQAAGRGLQLLFYSVGIGQISSEVPQNLSASRPQDRQFILSSKKLLLSDSGFYLCAWSVSAGEGSQYFGPGTRLTVL.

This clonotype has just a few counts. The V and J genes are TRBV6-5 and TRBJ2-1, with TRBD1 as a possible D gene (5 bases). There are 13 residues in the CDR3. V was shortened by 4 bases and J by 8 bases, with 12 bases between the two germline ends. From germline, CDR1 is MNHEY and CDR2 SVGAGI. CDR3 region: CASSSGIWDEQFF. The CDR3 nucleotides are TGTGCCAGCAGTTCAGGGATATGGGATGAGCAGTTCTTC.

The chain employs TRBV3-1 and TRBJ2-5; possibly TRBD1 for D (6 bases). Germline assignment: CDR1 LGHDT and CDR2 YNNKEL (reference sequence). This CDR3 contains 15 residues. The V end lost 2 bases, the J end lost 8 bases, and 18 bases lay between the germline ends. The CDR3 sequence: CASSQPKQGTPTQYF. CDR3 bases: TGTGCCAGCAGCCAACCCAAACAGGGAACTCCTACCCAGTACTTC.

The sample holds a few counts of this clonotype. The rearrangement uses TRBV2 and TRBJ1-2; a possible D gene is TRBD1 (5 bases). This CDR3 region has 13 residues. Looked up from germline, CDR1 is SNHLY and CDR2 is FYNNEI. V was shortened by 4 bases and J by 7 bases, with 13 bases between the two germline ends. The CDR3 region is CASSAQVLSGYTF. The CDR3 nucleotides are TGTGCCAGCAGTGCACAGGTCCTCAGTGGCTACACCTTC.